This entry lists 21 T cell receptor beta chains sequenced from one sample in a study of T cell repertoires in cytomegalovirus infection. TCRdb recomputed calls from the reads with MiXCR, one row per CDR3 protein. The repertoire holds hundreds of thousands of distinct CDR3 sequences, with more than 20% as singletons. Sequencing used CD8+ T cells from PBMCs. The receptors were sampled from a human donor in good health (CMV status not recorded). Some clones in this sample may be carry-over from other donors' samples.

V is TRBV25-1 and J is TRBJ2-1, with TRBD1 as a possible D gene (5 bases). The CDR3 runs to 12 residues. Trimming stripped 10 bases from V and 8 bases from J, with 15 bases between. Germline CDR1 is MGHDK and CDR2 is SYGVNS. Here the CDR3 reads CATGTPGHEQFF. The CDR3 nucleotides read TGTGCCACAGGTACCCCAGGGCATGAGCAGTTCTTC.

V and J are TRBV23-1 and TRBJ1-4; 7 bases map to TRBD1. TRBV23-1 is an open reading frame, and its role is uncertain. CDR3 length: 12 amino acids. Unmatched junction bases numbered 2, after V lost 6 bases and J lost 7 bases. The CDR3 is CASRDRTEKLFF. CDR3 in DNA: TGCGCCAGCAGGGACAGGACTGAAAAACTGTTTTTT.

This clonotype was found once. A read error may be the cause here, since a much bigger clone is one base away. The rearrangement uses TRBV12-5 and TRBJ1-1; D not resolved. V shed 3 bases and J shed 4 bases, with 24 bases lying between them. The length of the CDR3 is 18 residues. Per germline, CDR1 LGHNT and CDR2 FRNRAP. The CDR3 DNA is TGTGCTAGTGGTTTCCCCATCAACTTAACAAGGCGGCTCACTGAAGCTTTCTTT. It yields the protein CASGFPINLTRRLTEAFF. Based on the CDR3 plus reference TRBV12-5 and TRBJ1-1, the full variable domain is DARVTQTPRHKVTEMGQEVTMRCQPILGHNTVFWYRQTMMQGLELLAYFRNRAPLDDSGMPKDRFSAEMPDATLATLKIQPSEPRDSAVYFCASGFPINLTRRLTEAFFGQGTRLTVV.

This clonotype has a count of ten or more. The chain is built from TRBV7-9 and TRBJ1-6; D is uncertain. This CDR3 contains 11 residues. CDR1 is SEHNR, CDR2 FQNEAQ, per germline (reference sequence). V was pared by 5 bases and J by 7 bases, with 3 bases between. CDR3 sequence (DNA): TGTGCCAGCAGCGCAAATTCACCCCTCCACTTT. As protein: CASSANSPLHF.

A few counts support this clonotype. The V gene is TRBV7-9, the J gene TRBJ2-5; D gene ambiguous. This CDR3 spans 14 amino acids. Germline V gene sequence: CDR1 SEHNR, CDR2 FQNEAQ (reference sequence). The V end was cut by 6 bases, the J end by 5 bases, with 16 bases between. The CDR3 sequence is CASRLPNRWETQYF. CDR3 bases: TGTGCCAGCAGACTTCCCAACCGGTGGGAGACCCAGTACTTC. Together with reference TRBV7-9 and TRBJ2-5, the CDR3 gives the full variable domain: DTGVSQNPRHKITKRGQNVTFRCDPISEHNRLYWYRQTLGQGPEFLTYFQNEAQLEKSRLLSDRFSAERPKGSFSTLEIQRTEQGDSAMYLCASRLPNRWETQYFGPGTRLLVL.

The chain links TRBV4-1 to TRBJ2-3; D remains ambiguous. Germline-derived CDR1 and CDR2 are MGHRA and YSYEKL. The CDR3 sequence is 14 residues long. Between the trimmed V and J ends, which lost 3 bases and 1 base, there was a span of 8 bases. The CDR3 DNA is TGCGCCAGCAGCCACCAGGACGGCACAGATACGCAGTATTTT. As protein: CASSHQDGTDTQYF.

This clonotype was seen a handful of times. J is TRBJ2-5 and V is TRBV10-3; TRBD2 matches at 12 bases. CDR3 length: 16 amino acids. V trimming: 6 bases; J trimming: 3 bases; junction bases outside the gene matches: 8. Germline V gene lookup returns CDR1 ENHRY and CDR2 SYGVKD. The CDR3 loop reads CAIRATSGGPEETQYF. Here the CDR3 DNA reads TGTGCCATCAGAGCGACTAGCGGGGGTCCAGAAGAGACCCAGTACTTC.

This clonotype was counted many times. The chain links TRBV28 to TRBJ2-2; D might be TRBD1 or TRBD2, each matching 5 bases. Trimming pared 5 bases from V and 1 base from J, leaving 11 bases between. CDR3 length equals 15 residues. Germline CDR1 is MDHEN and CDR2 is SYDVKM. The CDR3 coding sequence is TGTGCCAGCAGTCCGTGGGGGAAGAACACCGGGGAGCTGTTTTTT. Encoded protein: CASSPWGKNTGELFF. Full variable domain (missing parts from reference TRBV28 and TRBJ2-2): DVKVTQSSRYLVKRTGEKVFLECVQDMDHENMFWYRQDPGLGLRLIYFSYDVKMKEKGDIPEGYSVSREKKERFSLILESASTNQTSMYLCASSPWGKNTGELFFGEGSRLTVL.

The CDR3 DNA sequence: TGCGCCAGCAGTGAGACAGGGGAGGTCACTGAAGCTTTCTTT. Amino acids: CASSETGEVTEAFF. The V call is TRBV10-1, the J call TRBJ1-1; 7 nucleotides line up with TRBD1. With 2 bases clipped from V and 4 bases from J, the junction kept 4 bases outside the gene matches. This CDR3 region has 14 residues. Germline values: CDR1 WNHNN, CDR2 SYGVQD (reference sequence).

There are many counts of this clonotype. V gene TRBV10-3 combines with J gene TRBJ2-6; D may be TRBD1 (6 bases). The germline gives CDR1 ENHRY, CDR2 SYGVKD. The length of the CDR3 is 15 residues. V was cut by 6 bases and J by 0 bases, with 9 bases left in between. CDR3 nucleotide sequence: TGTGCCATCAGGACAGGTCACTCTGGGGCCAACGTCCTGACTTTC. Translation gives CAIRTGHSGANVLTF.

Many counts were recorded for this clonotype. The chain uses TRBV6-1 and TRBJ2-1, with 7 positions matching TRBD1. Germline V CDR1 and CDR2: MNHNS, SASEGT. Trimming at V came to 6 bases and at J to 7 bases, leaving 3 bases not matched to a gene. The CDR3 contains 12 residues. The CDR3 sequence is CASSPGGNEQFF. DNA for the CDR3: TGTGCCAGCAGCCCAGGGGGAAATGAGCAGTTCTTC.

This clonotype was counted at least ten times. J is TRBJ2-2 and V is TRBV12-3 or TRBV12-4; D possibly corresponds to TRBD2 (5 bases). Trimming cost V 5 bases and J 8 bases, with 12 bases left between them. The CDR3 spans 13 residues. The CDR3 protein is CASSPDGDGELFF. In DNA form, the CDR3 reads TGTGCCAGCAGTCCGGACGGGGATGGGGAGCTGTTTTTT.

V is TRBV4-1 and J is TRBJ2-1; D is possibly TRBD1 (6 bases). Per the germline V gene, CDR1 is MGHRA and CDR2 is YSYEKL. Trimming took off 4 bases at V and 5 bases at J, with 18 bases between the two ends. The CDR3 has 16 amino acids. CDR3 DNA sequence: TGCGCCAGCAGCCCTTCAGTCGGGACATTCGACAATGAGCAGTTCTTC. The encoded protein is CASSPSVGTFDNEQFF.

This chain uses TRBV7-6 with TRBJ1-1; D is unclear. The V end was cut by 2 bases, the J end by 3 bases, with 7 bases between. The germline CDR1 and CDR2 sequences are SGHVS and FNYEAQ. The CDR3 is 13 amino acids. For the CDR3, the DNA is TGTGCCAGCAGCTTATACTGGCACACTGAAGCTTTCTTT. Protein: CASSLYWHTEAFF.

The gene calls are TRBV27 and TRBJ2-2; D unresolved. The V end lost 0 bases, the J end lost 6 bases, and 5 bases lay between the germline ends. The CDR3 extends over 13 amino acids. CDR1 is MNHEY, CDR2 SMNVEV, per germline (reference sequence). The CDR3 region is CASSLSRAGELFF. CDR3 coding DNA: TGTGCCAGCAGTTTATCACGGGCCGGGGAGCTGTTTTTT.

This clonotype was detected a few times. One end of the junction is discordant with germline, which a read error may explain. V gene TRBV7-4 combines with J gene TRBJ1-2, with a weak D call TRBD1 (5 bases). CDR1 is SGHVT and CDR2 is SQSDAQ in the germline V gene. The CDR3 consists of 15 residues. The CDR3 coding sequence is TGTGCCAGCAGTTTAGGACAACGACCTAACTATGGCTACACCTTC. This codes for CASSLGQRPNYGYTF.

This clonotype has at least ten counts. The chain is built from TRBV7-4 and TRBJ1-1; 7 bases line up with TRBD1. This CDR3 is 14 amino acids long. CDR1 is SGHVT, CDR2 SQSDAQ, per germline. J gave up 3 bases and V 1 base, and 2 bases lay outside the gene matches. The CDR3 DNA sequence: TGTGCCAGCAGCTTAGGACAGGGCCACACTGAAGCTTTCTTT. It is translated as CASSLGQGHTEAFF.

This clonotype was recorded a few times. The rearrangement uses TRBV12-3 or TRBV12-4 and TRBJ2-7, with a tentative D call TRBD1 (6 bases). V lost 2 bases, J lost 6 bases, and 11 bases lay in between. The CDR3 runs 13 residues. CDR3 DNA sequence: TGTGCCAGCAGTTTAACACAGGGATCCGAGCAGTACTTC. Its translation: CASSLTQGSEQYF.

This clonotype was counted only a few times. The rearrangement joins TRBV14 to TRBJ2-1, with D unclear. The CDR3 extends over 13 amino acids. Germline CDR1 is SGHDN and CDR2 is FVKESK. Deletions cut 2 bases from V and 4 bases from J, with 6 bases between. In DNA, the CDR3 is TGTGCCAGCAGCCAATCTGTGTACAATGAGCAGTTCTTC. This codes for CASSQSVYNEQFF.

The V gene is TRBV20-1, the J gene TRBJ1-5; no firm D call. The CDR3 sequence is 16 residues long. Germline CDR1 reads DFQATT; CDR2 reads SNEGSKA (reference sequence). The V end lost 2 bases, the J end lost 4 bases, and 18 bases lay between the germline ends. CDR3 amino acids: CSARPPYGVGNQPQHF. The CDR3 DNA reads as TGCAGTGCTAGACCTCCATACGGGGTTGGAAATCAGCCCCAGCATTTT.

The V gene is TRBV4-3, the J gene TRBJ2-5; 10 bases align to TRBD1. With V trimmed by 3 bases and J by 2 bases, 9 bases remained unmatched. The germline V gene has CDR1 LGHNA and CDR2 YSLEER. The CDR3 runs 17 residues. This CDR3 is CASSHSRTGGPQETQYF. DNA of the CDR3: TGCGCCAGCAGCCATTCTCGGACAGGGGGACCTCAAGAGACCCAGTACTTC.